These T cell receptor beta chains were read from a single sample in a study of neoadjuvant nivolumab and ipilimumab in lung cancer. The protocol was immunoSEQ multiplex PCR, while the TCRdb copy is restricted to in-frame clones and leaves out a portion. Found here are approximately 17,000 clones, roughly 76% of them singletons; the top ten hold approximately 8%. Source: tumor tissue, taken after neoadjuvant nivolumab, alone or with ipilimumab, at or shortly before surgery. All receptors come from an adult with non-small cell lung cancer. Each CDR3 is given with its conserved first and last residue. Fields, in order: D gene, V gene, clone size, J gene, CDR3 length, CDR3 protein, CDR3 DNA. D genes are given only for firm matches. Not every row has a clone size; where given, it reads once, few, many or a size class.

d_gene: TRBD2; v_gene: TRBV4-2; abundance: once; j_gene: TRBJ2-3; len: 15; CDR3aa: CASSQRLAGTDTQYF; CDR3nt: TGTGCCAGCAGCCAAAGGCTAGCGGGGACAGATACGCAGTATTTT
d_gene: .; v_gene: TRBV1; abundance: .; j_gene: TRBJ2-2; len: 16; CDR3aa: CTSSRHLAGATGELFF; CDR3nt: TGCACCAGCAGCCGACATCTAGCGGGGGCCACCGGGGAGCTGTTTTTT
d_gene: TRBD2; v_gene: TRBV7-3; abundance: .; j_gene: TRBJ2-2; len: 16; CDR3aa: CASSYDSGANTGELFF; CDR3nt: TGTGCCAGCAGCTACGATAGCGGGGCGAACACCGGGGAGCTGTTTTTT
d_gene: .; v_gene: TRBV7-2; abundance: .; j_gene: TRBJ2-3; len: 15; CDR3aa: CASSLSGRSEDTQYF; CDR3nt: TGTGCCAGCAGCTTATCAGGGAGGTCGGAAGATACGCAGTATTTT
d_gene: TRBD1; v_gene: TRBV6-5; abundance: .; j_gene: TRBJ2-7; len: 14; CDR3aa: CASVGTGINYEQYF; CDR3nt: TGTGCCAGCGTCGGGACAGGGATCAACTACGAGCAGTACTTC
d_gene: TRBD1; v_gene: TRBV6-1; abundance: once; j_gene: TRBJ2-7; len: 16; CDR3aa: CASSGSGTGISYEQYF; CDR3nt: TGTGCCAGCAGTGGGTCCGGGACAGGGATTTCCTACGAGCAGTACTTC
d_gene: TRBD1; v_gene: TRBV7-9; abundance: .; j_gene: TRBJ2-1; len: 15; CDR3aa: CASTHSGTGVNEQFF; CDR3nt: TGTGCCAGCACCCACTCCGGGACAGGTGTGAATGAGCAGTTCTTC
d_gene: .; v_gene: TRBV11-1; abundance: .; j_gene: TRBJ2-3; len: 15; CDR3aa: CASSLPPPSTDTQYF; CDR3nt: TGTGCCAGCAGCTTACCACCACCTAGCACAGATACGCAGTATTTT
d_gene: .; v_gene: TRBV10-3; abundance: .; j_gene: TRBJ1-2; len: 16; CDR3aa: CAISVVTGTGNYGYTF; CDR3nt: TGTGCCATCAGTGTGGTTACCGGGACGGGTAACTATGGCTACACCTTC
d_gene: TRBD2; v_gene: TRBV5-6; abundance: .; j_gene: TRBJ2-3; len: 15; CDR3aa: CASSLLAGDTDTQYF; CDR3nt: TGTGCCAGCAGCTTACTAGCGGGGGACACAGATACGCAGTATTTT
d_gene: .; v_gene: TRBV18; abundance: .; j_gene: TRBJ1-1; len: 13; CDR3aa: CASSLLENTEAFF; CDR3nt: TGTGCCAGCTCCTTACTAGAGAACACTGAAGCTTTCTTT
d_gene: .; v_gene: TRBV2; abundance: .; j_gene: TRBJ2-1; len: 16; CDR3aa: CASSVGRGSSYNEQFF; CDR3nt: TGTGCCAGCAGTGTAGGTCGAGGAAGCTCCTACAATGAGCAGTTCTTC
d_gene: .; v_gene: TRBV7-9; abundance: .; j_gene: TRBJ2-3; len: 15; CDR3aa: CASSLDILRTDTQYF; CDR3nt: TGTGCCAGCAGCTTAGATATTCTCCGCACAGATACGCAGTATTTT
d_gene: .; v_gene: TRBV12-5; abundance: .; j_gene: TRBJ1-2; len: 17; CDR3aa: CASVGFSVAGSFYGYTF; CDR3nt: TGTGCTAGTGTTGGTTTCTCGGTTGCAGGGTCCTTCTATGGCTACACCTTC
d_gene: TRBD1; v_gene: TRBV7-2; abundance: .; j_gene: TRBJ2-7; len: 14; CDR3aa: CASSFGRGIDEQYF; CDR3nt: TGTGCCAGCAGCTTCGGCAGGGGGATCGACGAGCAGTACTTC
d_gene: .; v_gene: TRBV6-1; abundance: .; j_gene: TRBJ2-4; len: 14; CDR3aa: CASSDRFAKNIQYF; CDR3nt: TGTGCCAGCAGTGACCGATTCGCCAAAAACATTCAGTACTTC